These 14 T cell receptor beta chains were sequenced from one sample in a study of T cell responses to AZD1222 COVID-19 vaccine (dated by TCRdb to the early 2020s). The library was obtained by the immunoSEQ multiplex PCR assay. As stored in TCRdb, this immuneACCESS dataset retains in-frame rearrangements with V and J assigned. A fraction of the clones does not appear; measured against another copy, unresolved V genes explain less than half of the discrepancy, and the remainder lacks a known reason. The sample table lists 130,000 to 150,000 clones, roughly 88% of them with a count of one. The leading ten clones occupy about 3.3% of the sample. The time point label, as the study defines it: baseline before first vaccination. Per the publication, the treatment or condition label means: meningococcal conjugate vaccine given as trial control. The specimen comprised peripheral blood, sampled on day 0 of MenACWY control vaccination. The receptors here all came from an adult in good health.

This chain joins TRBV23-1 and TRBJ1-2, with D unclear. TRBV23-1 is classed as an ORF, of uncertain function. Trimming left V 1 base short and J 8 bases short, with 14 bases between. The CDR3 spans 14 residues. CDR3 nucleotides: TGCGCCAGCAGTCAATTAGGAGGCGATGGGGGCTACACCTTC. Residues: CASSQLGGDGGYTF.

For the CDR3, the DNA is TGTGCCAGCAGTATCCGGACGGGAGGCTATGGCTACACCTTC. Its translation is CASSIRTGGYGYTF. The rearrangement links TRBV6-5 to TRBJ1-2; D unclear. Germline lookup yields CDR1 MNHEY and CDR2 SVGAGI. CDR3 length equals 14 residues. Trimming shortened V by 5 bases and J by 4 bases, and 14 bases separated the two germline ends.

The chain joins TRBV15 to TRBJ2-5; D ambiguous. With 1 base removed from V and 5 bases from J, the gap between germline ends came to 5 bases. The germline V gene encodes CDR1 LNHNV and CDR2 YYDKDF (reference sequence). CDR3 length equals 12 residues. CDR3 nucleotide sequence: TGTGCCACCAGCAGAGGAACGGAGACCCAGTACTTC. It yields the protein CATSRGTETQYF. Full variable domain (outside the CDR3, taken from reference TRBV15 and TRBJ2-5): DAMVIQNPRYQVTQFGKPVTLSCSQTLNHNVMYWYQQKSSQAPKLLFHYYDKDFNNEADTPDNFQSRRPNTSFCFLDIRSPGLGDTAMYLCATSRGTETQYFGPGTRLLVL.

The gene calls are TRBV15 and TRBJ1-4; D is possibly TRBD1 (6 bases). From germline, CDR1 is LNHNV and CDR2 YYDKDF (reference sequence). CDR3 size: 15 residues. V was cut by 4 bases and J by 10 bases, with 19 bases left in between. This CDR3 is CATSTGTSRGGKLFF. The CDR3 nucleotides are TGTGCCACCAGCACCGGGACTTCAAGGGGGGGAAAACTGTTTTTT.

In its sample, this clone was seen once. This chain uses TRBV3-1 (or the pseudogene TRBV3-2) with TRBJ1-1; 8 bases line up with TRBD1. Germline V gene lookup returns CDR1 LGHDT and CDR2 YNNKEL (reference sequence). The CDR3 runs 13 residues. V lost 4 bases to trimming and J lost 9 bases; unmatched junction nucleotides: 7. DNA for the CDR3: TGTGCCAGCAGCCCCATGGGACAGGCAAAAGCTTTCTTT. Encoded protein: CASSPMGQAKAFF.

The chain joins TRBV6-4 to TRBJ1-6; no clear D. The CDR3 spans 13 residues. Germline loops: CDR1 MRHNA, CDR2 SNTAGT. The germline V and J ends were trimmed by 4 bases and 9 bases, with 10 bases remaining between them. This chain's CDR3 is CASSAEPGSPLHF. CDR3 sequence (DNA): TGTGCCAGCAGTGCTGAGCCCGGTTCACCCCTCCACTTT.

This clone has a handful of counts. This chain connects TRBV6-6 to TRBJ2-4, with D maybe TRBD2 (7 bases). In germline, CDR1 is MNHNY, CDR2 SVGAGI (reference sequence). With 5 bases removed from V and 1 base from J, the gap between germline ends came to 12 bases. CDR3 length: 15 residues. This CDR3 is CASSGKGGAKNIQYF. The CDR3 DNA sequence: TGTGCCAGCAGTGGGAAGGGGGGGGCCAAAAACATTCAGTACTTC.

This rearrangement joins TRBV21-1 to TRBJ1-2; TRBD1 is taken as the D call from the table, unchecked against the DNA. TRBV21-1 is a pseudogene segment. There are 15 residues in the CDR3. The CDR3 DNA reads TGTGCCAGCAGTCGGGGCGACAGGGCTAACTATGGCTACACCTTC. Protein sequence: CASSRGDRANYGYTF.

The chain combines TRBV5-1 with TRBJ2-5, with unresolved D. V lost 0 bases, J lost 4 bases, and 10 bases lay in between. The CDR3 runs to 14 residues. Germline CDR1 SGHRS, CDR2 YFSETQ. Here the CDR3 DNA reads TGCGCCAGCAGCTTGGACGTTCCTGTAGAGACCCAGTACTTC. Translated, it gives CASSLDVPVETQYF.

The rearrangement links TRBV27 to TRBJ2-1; tentative D call: TRBD1 (6 bases). Deletions cut 7 bases from V and 2 bases from J, with 15 bases between. Germline values: CDR1 MNHEY, CDR2 SMNVEV (reference sequence). The CDR3 consists of 15 residues. The CDR3 is CASKSGGDTYNEQFF. CDR3 nucleotide sequence: TGTGCCAGCAAAAGTGGGGGCGATACCTACAATGAGCAGTTCTTC.

This clone was counted only a few times. V gene TRBV18 combines with J gene TRBJ2-5; no reliable D call. From germline, CDR1 is KGHSH and CDR2 LQKENI. This CDR3 is built from 11 residues. Between the trimmed V and J ends, which lost 6 bases and 4 bases, there was a span of 6 bases. CDR3 sequence: CASSVSETQYF. The CDR3 DNA reads TGTGCCAGCTCTGTCTCAGAGACCCAGTACTTC.

The J gene is TRBJ1-4, the V gene TRBV5-1; 7 positions match TRBD1. CDR3 length: 14 residues. Germline loops: CDR1 SGHRS, CDR2 YFSETQ. V lost 3 bases and J lost 4; bases outside the gene matches: 3. CDR3 DNA sequence: TGCGCCAGCAGCTCAACAGGGGATAATGAAAAACTGTTTTTT. It is translated as CASSSTGDNEKLFF.

CDR3 bases: TGTGCCAGCAGCTTAGAACAAGGCAGAGCGGGGGAGACCCAGTACTTC. Amino acid sequence: CASSLEQGRAGETQYF. The chain recombines TRBV7-8 with TRBJ2-5; 7 bases are a match to TRBD2. The V gene's germline CDR1 is SGHVS and CDR2 FQNEAQ. With 1 base clipped from V and 5 bases from J, the junction kept 10 bases outside the gene matches. The CDR3 runs to 16 residues. Using reference TRBV7-8 and TRBJ2-5 for the parts outside the CDR3, the full variable domain is GAGVSQSPRYKVAKRGQDVALRCDPISGHVSLFWYQQALGQGPEFLTYFQNEAQLDKSGLPSDRFFAERPEGSVSTLKIQRTQQEDSAVYLCASSLEQGRAGETQYFGPGTRLLVL.

The chain employs TRBV5-1 and TRBJ2-1, with 7 positions matching TRBD1. The CDR3 consists of 15 residues. With 3 bases clipped from V and 0 bases from J, the junction kept 3 bases outside the gene matches. Germline assignment: CDR1 SGHRS and CDR2 YFSETQ. The CDR3 here is CASSSGGSSYNEQFF. CDR3 nucleotides: TGCGCCAGCAGCTCAGGGGGAAGCTCCTACAATGAGCAGTTCTTC.